The 29 T cell receptor beta chains given below trace back to one sample, sequenced in a study of blood T cell repertoires in COVID-19. Only in-frame clones appear in the TCRdb table, and some are missing; sequencing was by immunoSEQ multiplex PCR. The repertoire holds some 390,000 clones, with about 91% as singletons. Material for sequencing was peripheral blood. The source of these receptors is a woman aged 40 to 55 with COVID-19, enrolled during active disease.

The chain recombines TRBV6-2 or TRBV6-3 with TRBJ2-7, with 7 bases identical to TRBD2. The germline V gene encodes CDR1 MNHEY and CDR2 SVGEGT. This CDR3 has 19 amino acids. V trimming: 0 bases; J trimming: 2 bases; junction bases outside the gene matches: 16. CDR3 nucleotides: TGTGCCAGCAGTTACTCCCAAGATGGGTCCAGCGGGGCTCCCTACGAGCAGTACTTC. Translated: CASSYSQDGSSGAPYEQYF.

The chain has TRBV4-1 and TRBJ2-7, with D maybe TRBD2 (5 bases). Germline V gene sequence: CDR1 MGHRA, CDR2 YSYEKL. The V and J ends lost 1 base and 4 bases respectively, with 14 bases between them. CDR3 length: 15 residues. CDR3: CASSQVETTAYEQYF. CDR3 nucleotide sequence: TGCGCCAGCAGCCAAGTTGAGACTACAGCATACGAGCAGTACTTC.

The chain is built from TRBV5-6 and TRBJ1-6, with a weak D call TRBD1 (5 bases). The CDR3 runs to 12 residues. Germline CDR1 SGHDT, CDR2 YYEEEE. V lost 3 bases, J lost 10 bases, and 8 bases lay in between. CDR3 sequence: CASSWRGSPLHF. For the CDR3, the DNA is TGTGCCAGCAGCTGGCGGGGGTCACCCCTCCACTTT. Variable domain in full (rest from reference TRBV5-6 and TRBJ1-6): DAGVTQSPTHLIKTRGQQVTLRCSPKSGHDTVSWYQQALGQGPQFIFQYYEEEERQRGNFPDRFSGHQFPNYSSELNVNALLLGDSALYLCASSWRGSPLHFGNGTRLTVT.

This clone appeared a few times. This chain uses TRBV28 with TRBJ2-2; D unclear. Trimming shortened V by 3 bases and J by 5 bases, and 10 bases separated the two germline ends. This CDR3 is built from 14 residues. CDR1 and CDR2 from the germline V gene are MDHEN and SYDVKM. The CDR3 nucleotides are TGTGCCAGCAGTTTCACACCCTGGACCGGGGAGCTGTTTTTT. Protein: CASSFTPWTGELFF. Variable domain in full (rest from reference TRBV28 and TRBJ2-2): DVKVTQSSRYLVKRTGEKVFLECVQDMDHENMFWYRQDPGLGLRLIYFSYDVKMKEKGDIPEGYSVSREKKERFSLILESASTNQTSMYLCASSFTPWTGELFFGEGSRLTVL.

This clone is a singleton in its sample. The chain employs TRBV7-2 and TRBJ1-5, with 8 bases that match TRBD1. The V segment lost 2 bases and the J segment 2 bases; nucleotides outside the gene matches: 2. The CDR3 consists of 15 residues. Germline V lookup: CDR1 SGHTA, CDR2 FQGNSA. This CDR3 is CASSLSTGGNQPQHF. In DNA, the CDR3 is TGTGCCAGCAGCTTATCGACAGGGGGCAATCAGCCCCAGCATTTT.

This clone was recorded once. This chain uses TRBV9 with TRBJ2-1, with D unresolved. The CDR3 covers 15 residues. CDR1 is SGDLS and CDR2 is YYNGEE in the germline V gene. With 0 bases removed from V and 5 bases from J, the gap between germline ends came to 12 bases. The CDR3 here is CASSVATRLDNEQFF. DNA for the CDR3: TGTGCCAGCAGCGTAGCAACTCGCCTTGACAATGAGCAGTTCTTC.

The chain joins TRBV19 to TRBJ1-2, with 8 bases fitting TRBD1. Germline CDR1 reads LNHDA; CDR2 reads SQIVND (reference sequence). Losses at the gene ends were 3 bases for V and 3 bases for J; bases not matched to a gene: 6. This CDR3 region has 15 residues. The DNA of the CDR3 is TGTGCCAGTAGTATCGGGCAGGGGGCCGACTATGGCTACACCTTC. As protein: CASSIGQGADYGYTF.

The rearrangement joins TRBV6-2 or TRBV6-3 to TRBJ1-5; TRBD1 matches at 7 bases. The CDR3 runs to 15 residues. Germline assignment: CDR1 MNHEY and CDR2 SVGEGT. The V gene end was trimmed by 5 bases and the J gene end by 5 bases; junction bases not matched to a gene: 9. The CDR3 bases are TGTGCCAGCAGTGCCAGAGACAGGGAGGATCAGCCCCAGCATTTT. This gives the protein CASSARDREDQPQHF.

The chain links TRBV5-5 to TRBJ2-6; 10 bases match TRBD1. The CDR3 runs to 18 residues. The trim removed 5 bases at V and 0 bases at J, leaving 8 bases unmatched. Germline CDR1 reads SGHKS; CDR2 reads YYEKEE (reference sequence). CDR3 coding DNA: TGTGCCAGCAGTAATCTGGGGACAGGGGACTCTGGGGCCAACGTCCTGACTTTC. It specifies CASSNLGTGDSGANVLTF.

V gene TRBV3-1 (or the pseudogene TRBV3-2) combines with J gene TRBJ2-5; TRBD2 is a possible D gene (5 bases). The CDR3 is made up of 15 amino acids. V lost 4 bases, J lost 3 bases, and 15 bases lay in between. Germline V gene sequence: CDR1 LGHDT, CDR2 YNNKEL (reference sequence). This CDR3 is CASSRFIGAEETQYF. The CDR3 DNA is TGTGCCAGCAGCCGGTTCATAGGAGCGGAAGAGACCCAGTACTTC.

This chain's CDR3 is CASSPQSAVSNSPLHF. The CDR3, as DNA: TGCGCCAGCAGCCCCCAGTCGGCGGTTAGTAATTCACCCCTCCACTTT. The gene calls are TRBV5-1 and TRBJ1-6; unclear D gene. V was shortened by 4 bases and J by 6 bases, with 17 bases between the two germline ends. This CDR3 comprises 16 residues. Per germline, CDR1 SGHRS and CDR2 YFSETQ.

The chain is built from TRBV9 and TRBJ1-2; TRBD1 matches at 12 bases. V lost 7 bases, J lost 4 bases, and 14 bases stayed unmatched. Germline V gene lookup returns CDR1 SGDLS and CDR2 YYNGEE. The CDR3 is 17 amino acids. The CDR3 DNA sequence: TGTGCCAGCGGTCTAGGGGGACAGGGGGCTATAGGCTATGGCTACACCTTC. It specifies CASGLGGQGAIGYGYTF. Using reference TRBV9 and TRBJ1-2 for the parts outside the CDR3, the full variable domain is DSGVTQTPKHLITATGQRVTLRCSPRSGDLSVYWYQQSLDQGLQFLIQYYNGEERAKGNILERFSAQQFPDLHSELNLSSLELGDSALYFCASGLGGQGAIGYGYTFGSGTRLTVV.

The genes are TRBV4-3 and TRBJ2-5; 8 bases are shared with TRBD1. With 1 base clipped from V and 5 bases from J, the junction kept 9 bases outside the gene matches. The CDR3 has 16 amino acids. Germline V gives CDR1 LGHNA, CDR2 YSLEER. CDR3 in DNA: TGCGCCAGCAGCCAAGCCAATTCCTACAGGGGGGAGACCCAGTACTTC. This codes for CASSQANSYRGETQYF.

V gene TRBV18 combines with J gene TRBJ2-7, with 7 bases fitting TRBD1. Germline loops: CDR1 KGHSH, CDR2 LQKENI. The CDR3 runs to 14 residues. V shed 2 bases, J shed 5 bases, and the junction held 6 bases outside the gene matches. Written as DNA, the CDR3 is TGTGCCAGCTCACCAGGAGACAGGGCAGACGAGCAGTACTTC. Amino acids: CASSPGDRADEQYF.

A single count supports this clone. The chain employs TRBV5-1 and TRBJ1-2; 10 nucleotides agree with TRBD1. Germline CDR1 is SGHRS and CDR2 is YFSETQ. The ends lost 3 bases at V and 2 bases at J; junction bases unmatched: 4. This CDR3 comprises 15 residues. The CDR3 reads CASSWRGQGNYGYTF. CDR3 nucleotide sequence: TGCGCCAGCAGCTGGCGGGGACAGGGGAACTATGGCTACACCTTC.

The chain couples TRBV30 to TRBJ2-7, with D possibly TRBD1 on 6 matching bases. CDR1 and CDR2 (germline): GTSNPN, SVGIG (reference sequence). V was pared by 0 bases and J by 7 bases, with 22 bases between. The CDR3 length is 16 residues. CDR3 region: CAWSVQVGGPLGEQYF. The CDR3 DNA is TGTGCCTGGAGTGTACAAGTAGGGGGTCCTCTAGGGGAGCAGTACTTC.

This sequence joins TRBV11-2 and TRBJ2-7; 9 bases are a match to TRBD2. There are 14 residues in the CDR3. Germline CDR1 reads SGHAT; CDR2 reads FQNNGV. V shed 3 bases, J shed 1 base, and the junction held 1 base outside the gene matches. The CDR3 sequence is CASSLRGGSYEQYF. The CDR3 nucleotides read TGTGCCAGCAGCTTGCGGGGGGGGTCCTACGAGCAGTACTTC.

The chain recombines TRBV7-8 with TRBJ1-5, with no clear D. Looked up from germline, CDR1 is SGHVS and CDR2 is FQNEAQ. Deletions cut 6 bases from V and 7 bases from J, with 10 bases between. The CDR3 consists of 12 residues. CDR3 region: CASSQHRQPQHF. The CDR3 DNA sequence: TGTGCCAGCAGTCAACACCGACAGCCCCAGCATTTT. The full variable domain, in which reference TRBV7-8 and TRBJ1-5 provide the parts outside the CDR3, is GAGVSQSPRYKVAKRGQDVALRCDPISGHVSLFWYQQALGQGPEFLTYFQNEAQLDKSGLPSDRFFAERPEGSVSTLKIQRTQQEDSAVYLCASSQHRQPQHFGDGTRLSIL.

Regarding this clone: Additional DNA sequences in this sample encode the identical CDR3. The J gene is TRBJ2-7, the V gene TRBV7-2, with 7 bases fitting TRBD1. In germline, CDR1 is SGHTA, CDR2 FQGNSA. J lost 3 bases, V lost 4 bases, and 3 bases had no gene match. The CDR3 sequence is 13 residues long. CDR3 DNA: TGTGCCAGCAGCTCGACAGGGTTCTACGAGCAGTACTTC. This translates into CASSSTGFYEQYF.

The V call is TRBV28, the J call TRBJ1-2, with 7 nucleotides matching TRBD1. The length of the CDR3 is 14 residues. The germline V gene has CDR1 MDHEN and CDR2 SYDVKM. J gave up 7 bases and V 2 bases, and 7 bases lay outside the gene matches. The CDR3 DNA is TGTGCCAGCAGTTTAGGGACAGCTCAGTTTGGCTACACCTTC. Translation gives CASSLGTAQFGYTF.

This clone was found a few times. The chain recombines TRBV28 with TRBJ1-1; 8 bases agree with TRBD1. Looked up from germline, CDR1 is MDHEN and CDR2 is SYDVKM. The CDR3 is made up of 15 amino acids. With 2 bases clipped from V and 0 bases from J, the junction kept 2 bases outside the gene matches. The CDR3 bases are TGTGCCAGCAGTTTACCGGGACAGGTGAACACTGAAGCTTTCTTT. It encodes CASSLPGQVNTEAFF.

This clone was counted once. The chain combines TRBV19 with TRBJ1-4, with D possibly being TRBD1 (5 bases). V dropped 7 bases and J dropped 0 bases, with 9 bases sitting between them. The CDR3 consists of 14 residues. Germline V CDR1 and CDR2: LNHDA, SQIVND (reference sequence). DNA of the CDR3: TGTGCCAGTAAATGGGGGGCAACTAATGAAAAACTGTTTTTT. This codes for CASKWGATNEKLFF.

J is TRBJ2-1 and V is TRBV7-9; 9 bases map to TRBD2. This CDR3 has 15 amino acids. Germline CDR1 reads SEHNR; CDR2 reads FQNEAQ (reference sequence). Losses at the gene ends were 5 bases for V and 7 bases for J; bases not matched to a gene: 9. The CDR3 coding sequence is TGTGCCAGCAGCCCTCTAGCGGGGTTGAGGAATGAGCAGTTCTTC. This gives the protein CASSPLAGLRNEQFF. The full variable domain, rest sourced from reference TRBV7-9 and TRBJ2-1, is DTGVSQNPRHKITKRGQNVTFRCDPISEHNRLYWYRQTLGQGPEFLTYFQNEAQLEKSRLLSDRFSAERPKGSFSTLEIQRTEQGDSAMYLCASSPLAGLRNEQFFGPGTRLTVL.

The V and J genes are TRBV4-3 and TRBJ2-5; D is perhaps TRBD1 (5 bases). The CDR3 is made up of 16 amino acids. The V and J ends lost 0 bases and 5 bases respectively, with 16 bases between them. Germline V gene data show CDR1 as LGHNA and CDR2 as YSLEER. The CDR3 nucleotides read TGCGCCAGCAGCCAAGAAGGCAGGGCCTTCCAGGAGACCCAGTACTTC. It is translated as CASSQEGRAFQETQYF.

The CDR3 spells CASRKITTNEQYF. The CDR3 DNA follows: TGTGCCAGCAGGAAAATCACAACAAACGAGCAGTACTTC. The V and J genes are TRBV5-5 and TRBJ2-7, with no clear D. CDR1 is SGHKS and CDR2 is YYEKEE in the germline V gene (reference sequence). Trimming left V 5 bases short and J 5 bases short, with 14 bases between. The CDR3 covers 13 residues.

This rearrangement joins TRBV6-5 to TRBJ2-3; D call uncertain. The germline CDR1 and CDR2 sequences are MNHEY and SVGAGI. The V and J ends lost 4 bases and 4 bases respectively, with 9 bases between them. This CDR3 contains 13 residues. The CDR3 here is CASSSFLADTQYF. In nucleotides, the CDR3 is TGTGCCAGCAGTTCTTTCCTAGCAGATACGCAGTATTTT.

J is TRBJ1-1 and V is TRBV7-3; D unclear. V lost 8 bases, J lost 2 bases, and 9 bases lay in between. Germline loops: CDR1 SGHTA, CDR2 FQGTGA. The CDR3 is made up of 12 amino acids. The CDR3 region has the DNA TGTGCCAGCGGTCGGGGTAACACTGAAGCTTTCTTT. This translates into CASGRGNTEAFF. The complete variable domain, with remaining parts taken from reference TRBV7-3 and TRBJ1-1, reads GAGVSQTPSNKVTEKGKYVELRCDPISGHTALYWYRQSLGQGPEFLIYFQGTGAADDSGLPNDRFFAVRPEGSVSTLKIQRTERGDSAVYLCASGRGNTEAFFGQGTRLTVV.

The chain is built from TRBV7-2 and TRBJ2-1; 9 bases fit TRBD2. The V segment lost 5 bases and the J segment 2 bases; nucleotides outside the gene matches: 7. Looked up from germline, CDR1 is SGHTA and CDR2 is FQGNSA. The CDR3 runs 16 residues. DNA for the CDR3: TGTGCCAGCAGCGGGGGACTAGCTGGGACCTACAATGAGCAGTTCTTC. It codes for CASSGGLAGTYNEQFF. The whole variable domain, filled in from reference TRBV7-2 and TRBJ2-1, reads GAGVSQSPSNKVTEKGKDVELRCDPISGHTALYWYRQSLGQGLEFLIYFQGNSAPDKSGLPSDRFSAERTGGSVSTLTIQRTQQEDSAVYLCASSGGLAGTYNEQFFGPGTRLTVL.

The chain has TRBV11-3 and TRBJ2-3, with TRBD1 matching 7 bases. V lost 0 bases and J lost 3; bases outside the gene matches: 6. The CDR3 extends over 16 amino acids. Germline CDR1 and CDR2: SGHNT and YENEEA. In DNA, the CDR3 is TGTGCCAGCAGCTTAGATCGAGGGGGCGCGACAGATACGCAGTATTTT. This codes for CASSLDRGGATDTQYF.